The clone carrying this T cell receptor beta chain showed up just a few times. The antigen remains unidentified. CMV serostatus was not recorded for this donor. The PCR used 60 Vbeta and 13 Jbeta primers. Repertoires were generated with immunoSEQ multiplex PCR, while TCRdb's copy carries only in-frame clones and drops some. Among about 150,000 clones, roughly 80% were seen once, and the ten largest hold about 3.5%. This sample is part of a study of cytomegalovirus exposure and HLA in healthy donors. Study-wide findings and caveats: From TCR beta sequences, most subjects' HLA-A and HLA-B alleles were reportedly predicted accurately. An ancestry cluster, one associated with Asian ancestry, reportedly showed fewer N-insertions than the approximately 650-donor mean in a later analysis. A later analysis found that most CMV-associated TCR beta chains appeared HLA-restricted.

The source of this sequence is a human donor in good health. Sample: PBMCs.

CDR3 in DNA: TGCAGCGTTGGTAGCGGGAGTCGGCCAGATACGCAGTATTTT. It specifies CSVGSGSRPDTQYF. The rearrangement uses TRBV29-1 and TRBJ2-3, with 9 bases identical to TRBD2. Germline lookup yields CDR1 SQVTM and CDR2 ANQGSEA. V dropped 4 bases and J dropped 4; count of bases not matched to a gene: 6. The CDR3 runs to 14 residues.